This T cell receptor (beta chain) was sequenced for a study of T cells in localized non-small cell lung cancer. Profiled with immunoSEQ multiplex PCR; TCRdb holds only in-frame clones, not every one. Here the sample spans approximately 40,000 clones, about 87% being singletons. As for this clone: The antigen is not known.

Study-wide findings and caveats: When the top 100 tumor clones were examined, a median around 61 of them also appeared in the adjacent lung, which was paired and uninvolved. Among the tissues sampled, uninvolved adjacent lung had the highest T cell clonality, above tumor. Heterogeneity remains possible because sequencing was limited to only one tumor region. An association was observed between higher blood T cell density and longer overall survival.

The sequences come from peripheral blood, collected before any cancer treatment. The sequence was collected from a man aged 18 to 49 with stage I lung adenocarcinoma.

CDR3 amino acids: CASSIGYRGSNSPLHF. The CDR3 nucleotides are TGTGCCAGTAGTATAGGATACAGGGGATCTAATTCACCCCTCCACTTT. The V call is TRBV19, the J call TRBJ1-6; TRBD1 aligns across 7 bases. The CDR3 loop spans 16 amino acids. Germline V gene lookup returns CDR1 LNHDA and CDR2 SQIVND (reference sequence). Losses at the gene ends were 1 base for V and 6 bases for J; bases not matched to a gene: 6. Full variable domain (missing parts from reference TRBV19 and TRBJ1-6): DGGITQSPKYLFRKEGQNVTLSCEQNLNHDAMYWYRQDPGQGLRLIYYSQIVNDFQKGDIAEGYSVSREKKESFPLTVTSAQKNPTAFYLCASSIGYRGSNSPLHFGNGTRLTVT.